The present TCR beta chain was sequenced within a study of T cells in Graves' hyperthyroidism and ophthalmopathy. Study-wide points: Expanded thyroid clonotypes (above 0.001) were mostly also found in blood. The model anticipated ophthalmopathy a median around six months pre-onset.

Among the patients, aged 18 to 65, hyperthyroidism was newly diagnosed and had lasted under 2 months. Diagnostic decisions used clinical symptoms, serum thyroxine and TRAb, thyroid ultrasound and orbital computed tomography. On this clonotype itself: Its specificity is unknown.

Amplification targeted TCR beta CDR3 regions from RNA transcripts. In the first-round RT-PCR of the TCR CDR3, the HTBI primer set was used. TCRdb called the multiplex PCR reads again in MiXCR, with one record for every CDR3 protein. The table records under 700,000 distinct CDR3 sequences, just over 45% of them present only once. The length of the CDR3 is 11 residues. V was trimmed by 9 bases and J by 1 base, leaving 7 bases between them. The TCR comes from a woman between 18 and 29 years old with Graves' hyperthyroidism. The chain links TRBV12-3 or TRBV12-4 to TRBJ2-7; D gene uncertain. Specimen: peripheral blood or thyroid tissue (not recorded which). The CDR3 DNA reads as TGTGCCAGGAGTCGTTCCTACGAGCAGTACTTC. Amino acids: CARSRSYEQYF.